This TCR beta chain was sequenced for a study of cytomegalovirus exposure and HLA in healthy donors. The PCR employed 60 Vbeta primers together with 13 Jbeta primers. The method was immunoSEQ multiplex PCR; TCRdb's version includes in-frame clones alone and lacks a portion of them. The repertoire holds tens of thousands of clones, with about 90% as singletons. Trimming left V 1 base short and J 0 bases short, with 16 bases between. The CDR3 is 17 residues long. From germline, CDR1 is SGHTA and CDR2 FQGNSA. This clone was observed a single time. The clonotype comes from a man in his late teens or twenties in good health and CMV-seronegative. The rearrangement links TRBV7-2 to TRBJ2-7; D perhaps matches TRBD2 (7 bases). The sample was PBMCs. DNA for the CDR3: TGTGCCAGCAGCTTAGGAGGGGGGGGCGGAAGCTCCTACGAGCAGTACTTC. Protein sequence: CASSLGGGGGSSYEQYF.